The clone carrying this T cell receptor beta chain came up once. Its target is not known. These data are taken from a study of cytomegalovirus exposure and HLA in healthy donors. After removal of 3 bases from V and 4 bases from J, the junction contained 8 bases not matched to a gene. From germline, CDR1 is SGHNT and CDR2 YYREEE (reference sequence). The CDR3 has 15 residues. The donors were members of the validation cohort, which comprised 90 to 150 subjects and was separate from the first cohort of 666 subjects. General study results and limits: Later, an analysis found that TCR clusters from the first cohort tended to co-occur in the approximately 130 validation repertoires.

This table comes from immunoSEQ multiplex PCR, and its TCRdb copy is limited to in-frame clones, with some not included. The sample includes around 300,000 clones, roughly 85% of them seen just once. The sequence derives from a woman between 18 and 30 years old in good health and CMV-seronegative. The source material was PBMCs. The gene calls are TRBV5-4 and TRBJ2-3; 7 positions agree with TRBD2. Here the CDR3 DNA reads TGTGCCAGCAGCTCAAGCGGGGAAGGCGCAGATACGCAGTATTTT. As protein: CASSSSGEGADTQYF.